One sample yielded the 15 T cell receptor beta chains listed below, sequenced in a study of cytomegalovirus exposure and HLA in healthy donors. The primer mix had 60 Vbeta and 13 Jbeta primers. Assay: immunoSEQ multiplex PCR; the TCRdb copy retains only in-frame clones and omits some. The repertoire consists of 90,000 to 150,000 clones, with 63% occurring once and the leading ten covering about 9.1%. Sequencing used PBMCs. These receptors all stem from a man in his forties in good health and CMV-seropositive.

This chain joins TRBV4-2 and TRBJ2-2; TRBD2 matches 11 bases. The CDR3 sequence is 17 residues long. Germline-derived CDR1 and CDR2 are LGHNA and YNFKEQ. V was clipped by 4 bases and J by 4 bases; unmatched bases: 8. The CDR3 nucleotides read TGTGCCAGCAGCCGCGAGCCGGGACTAGCGGTCACCGGGGAGCTGTTTTTT. It is translated as CASSREPGLAVTGELFF.

The V gene is TRBV12-5, the J gene TRBJ2-5; D is ambiguous. Per germline, CDR1 LGHNT and CDR2 FRNRAP. The germline V and J ends were trimmed by 2 bases and 9 bases, with 7 bases remaining between them. CDR3 length equals 11 residues. The chain's CDR3 is CASGLPPSQYF. The CDR3 region has the DNA TGTGCTAGTGGTTTGCCCCCGTCCCAGTACTTC.

The chain recombines TRBV5-4 with TRBJ2-5; TRBD1 might be the D (5 bases). V lost 0 bases and J 2 bases, leaving 5 bases between the germline ends. CDR1 and CDR2 (germline): SGHNT, YYREEE (reference sequence). The length of the CDR3 is 13 residues. CDR3 region: CASSLGQQETQYF. As DNA, the CDR3 is TGTGCCAGCAGCTTGGGACAGCAAGAGACCCAGTACTTC.

This rearrangement joins TRBV11-2 to TRBJ2-5, with D perhaps TRBD2 (6 bases). Germline CDR1 is SGHAT and CDR2 is FQNNGV. The CDR3 extends over 11 amino acids. Trimming took 4 bases from V and 7 from J, leaving 7 bases between them. The CDR3 coding sequence is TGTGCCAGCAGCTCAGCGGGGACCCAGTACTTC. Translating it yields CASSSAGTQYF. The full variable domain, rest sourced from reference TRBV11-2 and TRBJ2-5, is EAGVAQSPRYKIIEKRQSVAFWCNPISGHATLYWYQQILGQGPKLLIQFQNNGVVDDSQLPKDRFSAERLKGVDSTLKIQPAKLEDSAVYLCASSSAGTQYFGPGTRLLVL.

This chain uses TRBV27 with TRBJ1-5; D is unclear. Germline CDR1 reads MNHEY; CDR2 reads SMNVEV (reference sequence). The CDR3 spans 13 residues. V was trimmed by 4 bases and J by 7 bases, leaving 11 bases between them. CDR3 DNA: TGTGCCAGCAGTTCCCACCCGAGCCAGCCCCAGCATTTT. It encodes CASSSHPSQPQHF.

This clone has more than one count but fewer than ten. This chain connects TRBV6-5 to TRBJ1-1; tentatively, D is TRBD1 (6 bases). V was cut by 7 bases and J by 0 bases, with 9 bases left in between. Germline CDR1 is MNHEY and CDR2 is SVGAGI. CDR3 length equals 13 residues. In DNA form, the CDR3 reads TGTGCCAGCACAGGACAGATGAACACTGAAGCTTTCTTT. It specifies CASTGQMNTEAFF.

This clone has only a few counts. The genes are TRBV9 and TRBJ2-3, with 15 bases aligning to TRBD2. Germline V CDR1 and CDR2: SGDLS, YYNGEE. The CDR3 consists of 17 residues. J lost 1 base, V lost 6 bases, and 6 bases had no gene match. Written as DNA, the CDR3 is TGTGCCAGCATCAGGACTAGCGGGGGGGCCGGCACAGATACGCAGTATTTT. This gives the protein CASIRTSGGAGTDTQYF. The complete variable domain, with remaining parts taken from reference TRBV9 and TRBJ2-3, reads DSGVTQTPKHLITATGQRVTLRCSPRSGDLSVYWYQQSLDQGLQFLIQYYNGEERAKGNILERFSAQQFPDLHSELNLSSLELGDSALYFCASIRTSGGAGTDTQYFGPGTRLTVL.

This sequence joins TRBV18 and TRBJ1-1; D uncertain. Germline-derived CDR1 and CDR2 are KGHSH and LQKENI. There are 15 residues in the CDR3. Trimming took off 0 bases at V and 0 bases at J, with 8 bases between the two ends. This CDR3 is CASSPPHRVNTEAFF. The CDR3 DNA sequence: TGTGCCAGCTCACCACCGCACAGAGTGAACACTGAAGCTTTCTTT.

This rearrangement joins TRBV19 to TRBJ1-5; 8 bases align to TRBD1. V trimming: 4 bases; J trimming: 7 bases; junction bases outside the gene matches: 9. The CDR3 runs to 15 residues. Germline CDR1 LNHDA, CDR2 SQIVND (reference sequence). The CDR3 sequence: CASSSGRGLLQPQHF. The CDR3 bases are TGTGCCAGTAGTAGTGGCAGGGGGCTATTGCAGCCCCAGCATTTT.

V gene TRBV7-8 combines with J gene TRBJ2-1, with TRBD1 matching over 11 bases. The germline V gene has CDR1 SGHVS and CDR2 FQNEAQ. The trim removed 2 bases at V and 8 bases at J, leaving 8 bases unmatched. The CDR3 has 16 amino acids. CDR3 residues: CASSLRPGQGVDEQFF. For the CDR3, the DNA is TGTGCCAGCAGCTTAAGGCCGGGACAGGGGGTCGATGAGCAGTTCTTC.

This chain uses TRBV5-4 with TRBJ1-1; a possible D gene is TRBD1 (6 bases). The V end was cut by 3 bases, the J end by 2 bases, with 11 bases between. Germline lookup yields CDR1 SGHNT and CDR2 YYREEE (reference sequence). The CDR3 covers 14 residues. CDR3 nucleotides: TGTGCCAGCAGCTATACAGGGAAAAACACTGAAGCTTTCTTT. Protein product: CASSYTGKNTEAFF.

For this clone: A read error may account for a junction end that differs from germline. V usage is TRBV29-1 and J usage is TRBJ1-5; possible D gene TRBD1, 5 bases. The CDR3 is 14 residues long. CDR1 is SQVTM and CDR2 is ANQGSEA in the germline V gene. In nucleotides, the CDR3 is TGCGGCGTGGCAGGGTCCTATAGCAATCAGCCCCAGCATTTT. This sequence encodes CGVAGSYSNQPQHF.

J is TRBJ2-2 and V is TRBV11-3, with D maybe TRBD2 (7 bases). Germline-derived CDR1 and CDR2 are SGHNT and YENEEA. The CDR3 length is 12 residues. V lost 6 bases and J lost 7, with 9 bases in between. CDR3 sequence (DNA): TGTGCCAGCAGAGGGGGGGGCGGGGAGCTGTTTTTT. Protein product: CASRGGGGELFF.

The chain is built from TRBV7-8 and TRBJ1-1; D is undetermined. The germline V gene encodes CDR1 SGHVS and CDR2 FQNEAQ. Deletions cut 3 bases from V and 2 bases from J, with 4 bases between. This CDR3 has 12 residues. CDR3 sequence: CASSLTNTEAFF. Here the CDR3 DNA reads TGTGCCAGCAGCTTGACTAACACTGAAGCTTTCTTT.

This clone was counted a few times. V and J are TRBV15 and TRBJ2-5; D gene unclear. The germline CDR1 and CDR2 sequences are LNHNV and YYDKDF (reference sequence). The CDR3 is 13 amino acids. Trimming took 2 bases from V and 5 from J, leaving 9 bases between them. Here the CDR3 reads CATSRYVEETQYF. For the CDR3, the DNA is TGTGCCACCAGCAGATATGTTGAGGAGACCCAGTACTTC.